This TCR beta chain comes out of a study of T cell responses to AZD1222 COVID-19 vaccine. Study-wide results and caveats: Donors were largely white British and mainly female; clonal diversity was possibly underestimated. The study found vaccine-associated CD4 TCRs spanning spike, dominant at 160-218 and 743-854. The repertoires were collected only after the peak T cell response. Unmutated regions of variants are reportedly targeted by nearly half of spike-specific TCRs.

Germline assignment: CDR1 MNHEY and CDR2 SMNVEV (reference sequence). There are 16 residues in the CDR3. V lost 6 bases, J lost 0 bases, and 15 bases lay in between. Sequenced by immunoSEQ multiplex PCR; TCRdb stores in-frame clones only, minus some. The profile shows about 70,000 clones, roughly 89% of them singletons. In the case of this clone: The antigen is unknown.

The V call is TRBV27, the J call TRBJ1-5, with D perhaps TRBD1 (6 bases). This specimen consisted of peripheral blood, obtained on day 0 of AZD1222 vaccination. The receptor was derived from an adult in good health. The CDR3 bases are TGTGCCAGCAGGGACAATGGACAGATTAGCAATCAGCCCCAGCATTTT. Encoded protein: CASRDNGQISNQPQHF.